The 2 T cell receptor beta chains below were found in one sample sequenced in a study of early T cells in non-severe SARS-CoV-2 infection (dated by TCRdb to the early 2020s). Preparation of the library involved 5' RACE. The data were produced on a NextSeq 500. TCRdb redid the processing of the public reads, applying fastp at Q25 and MiXCR, and retained in-frame beta chains. Every distinct CDR3 protein forms one entry, paired with its most common genes and DNA. The sample records roughly 100,000 distinct CDR3 sequences, under 15% of which are singletons. Clones ranked in the top ten supply about 6.2% of the sample. Specimen: whole blood. Every receptor here comes from an adult who was a healthcare worker with PCR-confirmed SARS-CoV-2 infection or an uninfected control (not recorded which).

The sample holds a few counts of this clonotype. The CDR3 spells CASSLVQGTYGYTF. The CDR3 DNA is TGCGCCAGCAGCTTGGTACAGGGAACCTATGGCTACACCTTC. J is TRBJ1-2 and V is TRBV5-1, with D possibly TRBD1 on 6 matching bases. Germline loops: CDR1 SGHRS, CDR2 YFSETQ. CDR3 length: 14 amino acids. Trimming pared 0 bases from V and 4 bases from J, leaving 10 bases between.

Many counts were recorded for this clonotype. The chain recombines TRBV28 with TRBJ2-7, with TRBD2 as a possible D gene (6 bases). CDR1 is MDHEN, CDR2 SYDVKM, per germline. V was clipped by 6 bases and J by 6 bases, with 18 bases between them. The length of the CDR3 is 14 residues. The CDR3 spells CASRAGQPLGEQYF. CDR3 coding DNA: TGTGCCAGCAGGGCGGGGCAGCCGCTGGGCGAGCAGTACTTC. The variable domain in full, completed from reference TRBV28 and TRBJ2-7, reads DVKVTQSSRYLVKRTGEKVFLECVQDMDHENMFWYRQDPGLGLRLIYFSYDVKMKEKGDIPEGYSVSREKKERFSLILESASTNQTSMYLCASRAGQPLGEQYFGPGTRLTVT.